The 27 T cell receptor beta chains below come from one sample, sequenced in a study of Graves' ophthalmopathy and Graves' hyperthyroidism. RNA transcripts were the source from which TCR beta CDR3 regions were amplified. RT-PCR in the first round used HTBI primers; a second-round multiplex PCR followed. Each CDR3 protein gets one entry after TCRdb re-called the multiplex PCR reads with MiXCR. The table includes approximately 460,000 distinct CDR3 sequences, under 15% detected once. Sequenced material: blood. Source of these receptors: a woman in her thirties with Graves' ophthalmopathy.

This clonotype was seen repeatedly, ten times or more. This chain uses TRBV19 with TRBJ1-1; D unresolved. Germline CDR1 and CDR2: LNHDA and SQIVND (reference sequence). The CDR3 has 13 amino acids. V gave up 2 bases and J gave up 2 bases, with 6 bases separating them. CDR3 bases: TGTGCCAGTAGTATACGCCACAACACTGAAGCTTTCTTT. It is translated as CASSIRHNTEAFF.

This clonotype showed up many times. The gene calls are TRBV12-3 or TRBV12-4 and TRBJ1-1; D is unclear. The length of the CDR3 is 14 residues. Trimming cost V 2 bases and J 2 bases, with 9 bases left between them. CDR3 sequence: CASSLFQKNTEAFF. Written as DNA, the CDR3 is TGTGCCAGCAGTTTATTTCAGAAAAACACTGAAGCTTTCTTT.

Ten or more counts support this clonotype. V usage is TRBV27 and J usage is TRBJ2-7; either TRBD1 or TRBD2 may supply D (5 bases each). The ends were cut back, 5 bases at V and 3 bases at J, with 14 bases in the middle. This CDR3 is 14 amino acids long. Germline V gene lookup returns CDR1 MNHEY and CDR2 SMNVEV (reference sequence). The CDR3 protein is CASSEGTALYEQYF. The CDR3 region has the DNA TGTGCCAGCAGTGAAGGGACGGCCCTCTACGAGCAGTACTTC.

This clonotype came up many times. The chain joins TRBV6-5 to TRBJ2-5; maybe TRBD2 (5 bases). Germline V lookup: CDR1 MNHEY, CDR2 SVGAGI. The CDR3 has 14 residues. Trimming shortened V by 5 bases and J by 4 bases, and 14 bases separated the two germline ends. This CDR3 reads CASSPPGSGETQYF. In nucleotides, the CDR3 is TGTGCCAGCAGTCCCCCGGGGAGTGGAGAGACCCAGTACTTC.

The chain joins TRBV20-1 to TRBJ1-5; no clear D gene. Between the trimmed V and J ends, which lost 3 bases and 5 bases, there was a span of 11 bases. The germline V gene has CDR1 DFQATT and CDR2 SNEGSKA (reference sequence). This CDR3 is 13 amino acids long. CDR3 coding DNA: TGCAGTGCTAGCGGACTGAACGATCAGCCCCAGCATTTT. Its translation: CSASGLNDQPQHF.

This clonotype came up many times. The chain is built from TRBV11-3 and TRBJ1-1; D is ambiguous. Germline CDR1 reads SGHNT; CDR2 reads YENEEA. The CDR3 is 11 amino acids. V was trimmed by 3 bases and J by 9 bases, leaving 8 bases between them. The CDR3 region is CASSFGAKAFF. The CDR3 region has the DNA TGTGCCAGCAGCTTCGGAGCGAAAGCTTTCTTT. The entire variable domain, with the rest obtained from reference TRBV11-3 and TRBJ1-1, is as follows: EAGVVQSPRYKIIEKKQPVAFWCNPISGHNTLYWYLQNLGQGPELLIRYENEEAVDDSQLPKDRFSAERLKGVDSTLKIQPAELGDSAVYLCASSFGAKAFFGQGTRLTVV.

This clonotype was recorded many times. The chain joins TRBV28 to TRBJ1-5; D not resolved. The germline V and J ends were trimmed by 9 bases and 5 bases, with 20 bases remaining between them. Per germline, CDR1 MDHEN and CDR2 SYDVKM. The CDR3 contains 15 residues. CDR3 in DNA: TGTGCCAGTAAGACGCCTGGGCGGATGTATCAGCCCCAGCATTTT. This translates into CASKTPGRMYQPQHF.

This clonotype was detected ten times or more. V is TRBV2 and J is TRBJ2-5; 7 nucleotides agree with TRBD1. CDR1 is SNHLY and CDR2 is FYNNEI in the germline V gene. V gave up 5 bases and J gave up 3 bases; unmatched junction bases: 3. CDR3 length: 13 residues. The CDR3 reads CASSSTGEETQYF. For the CDR3, the DNA is TGTGCCAGCAGTTCCACAGGGGAAGAGACCCAGTACTTC.

This clonotype was seen repeatedly, ten times or more. A junction boundary mismatches the germline segment, possibly from a read error. The rearrangement uses TRBV7-8 and TRBJ2-7; D remains unclear. CDR1 is SGHVS and CDR2 is FQNEAQ in the germline V gene. CDR3 length: 16 residues. The CDR3 DNA reads TGTGCCAGCAGCCCTTCTAGGATGCCCTGGTGGTACGAGCAGCACTTC. Its translation is CASSPSRMPWWYEQHF.

This clonotype was counted many times. The rearrangement uses TRBV27 and TRBJ1-1; tentative D call: TRBD1 (6 bases). Germline V gives CDR1 MNHEY, CDR2 SMNVEV (reference sequence). The V and J ends lost 0 bases and 5 bases respectively, with 10 bases between them. The CDR3 spans 14 residues. The CDR3 spells CASSLSRGMTEAFF. The CDR3, as DNA: TGTGCCAGCAGTTTATCTAGGGGGATGACTGAAGCTTTCTTT.

This clonotype was seen many times. The chain employs TRBV6-1 and TRBJ1-1; no reliable D call. Between the trimmed V and J ends, which lost 2 bases and 0 bases, there was a span of 10 bases. This CDR3 contains 15 residues. Germline CDR1 and CDR2: MNHNS and SASEGT. CDR3 nucleotides: TGTGCCAGCAGTGAACATCCGACGGTGAACACTGAAGCTTTCTTT. Its translation is CASSEHPTVNTEAFF.

With regard to this clonotype: A much larger clone sits a single nucleotide away, making a read error possible. This chain joins TRBV6-1 and TRBJ2-4; possible D gene TRBD1, 6 bases. The germline gives CDR1 MNHNS, CDR2 SASEGT. The CDR3 loop spans 16 amino acids. CDR3 DNA sequence: TGTGCCAGCAATCCAAGTCGTGGGACACCCAAAAACATTAAGTACTTC. It specifies CASNPSRGTPKNIKYF.

Many counts were recorded for this clonotype. The chain carries TRBV28 and TRBJ2-2; unclear D gene. The CDR3 is 14 residues long. Germline CDR1 and CDR2: MDHEN and SYDVKM. With 6 bases removed from V and 1 base from J, the gap between germline ends came to 9 bases. CDR3 DNA: TGTGCCAGCAGAATCCCGATGAACACCGGGGAGCTGTTTTTT. This sequence encodes CASRIPMNTGELFF.

This clonotype came up many times. This chain joins TRBV5-1 and TRBJ2-7; 7 bases agree with TRBD2. This CDR3 comprises 13 residues. Looked up from germline, CDR1 is SGHRS and CDR2 is YFSETQ. Germline trimming cut 4 bases from V and 7 bases from J; bases unmatched to any gene: 8. CDR3 DNA: TGCGCCAGCAGCCCGGGGGGATCTGGAGAGCAGTACTTC. Its protein is CASSPGGSGEQYF. Looking up the rest from reference TRBV5-1 and TRBJ2-7 gives the full variable domain: KAGVTQTPRYLIKTRGQQVTLSCSPISGHRSVSWYQQTPGQGLQFLFEYFSETQRNKGNFPGRFSGRQFSNSRSEMNVSTLELGDSALYLCASSPGGSGEQYFGPGTRLTVT.

This clonotype was observed a handful of times. The chain is built from TRBV11-2 and TRBJ2-4; 11 positions agree with TRBD2. From germline, CDR1 is SGHAT and CDR2 FQNNGV. Losses at the gene ends were 3 bases for V and 0 bases for J; bases not matched to a gene: 7. The CDR3 is 18 amino acids. CDR3: CASSFLTSGNLAKNIQYF. CDR3 bases: TGTGCCAGCAGCTTTCTGACTAGCGGGAATCTAGCCAAAAACATTCAGTACTTC.

This clonotype was seen repeatedly, ten times or more. The rearrangement links TRBV6-5 to TRBJ1-2; no clear D. There are 15 residues in the CDR3. V shed 0 bases and J shed 7 bases, with 15 bases lying between them. Germline V gene lookup returns CDR1 MNHEY and CDR2 SVGAGI. The CDR3 region is CASSYSGSPGGGYTF. As DNA, the CDR3 is TGTGCCAGCAGTTACTCAGGGTCCCCCGGTGGTGGCTACACCTTC.

The chain links TRBV27 to TRBJ1-2; D gene unclear. Germline V lookup: CDR1 MNHEY, CDR2 SMNVEV (reference sequence). Trimming pared 0 bases from V and 7 bases from J, leaving 9 bases between. The CDR3 contains 13 residues. The CDR3 protein is CASSLSGRFGYTF. The CDR3 coding sequence is TGTGCCAGCAGTTTATCAGGACGCTTTGGCTACACCTTC.

This clonotype occurred many times. The CDR3: CASSHRDETQYF. CDR3 nucleotides: TGTGCCAGCAGTCACCGCGACGAGACCCAGTACTTC. The genes are TRBV12-3 or TRBV12-4 and TRBJ2-5; D is ambiguous. The length of the CDR3 is 12 residues. Trimming stripped 5 bases from V and 5 bases from J, with 9 bases between.

This chain connects TRBV20-1 to TRBJ2-7; D is possibly TRBD2 (6 bases). Germline assignment: CDR1 DFQATT and CDR2 SNEGSKA (reference sequence). The length of the CDR3 is 13 residues. Trimming pared 6 bases from V and 1 base from J, leaving 13 bases between. In DNA, the CDR3 is TGCAGTGCCCCTGGGGGACTTTCCTACGAGCAGTACTTC. This codes for CSAPGGLSYEQYF.

This clonotype was seen repeatedly, ten times or more. This chain connects TRBV19 to TRBJ1-1; TRBD1 is a possible D gene (5 bases). CDR3 length equals 18 residues. Trimming removed 6 bases from V and 0 bases from J, with 23 bases in between. Germline V CDR1 and CDR2: LNHDA, SQIVND (reference sequence). CDR3 nucleotides: TGTGCCAGTAGCCTGGGGTTGAGGGGCGCGGGGATGAACACTGAAGCTTTCTTT. Its protein product is CASSLGLRGAGMNTEAFF.

The sample holds many counts of this clonotype. This chain uses TRBV5-1 with TRBJ1-1, with D possibly being TRBD1 (5 bases). The V end was cut by 2 bases, the J end by 4 bases, with 12 bases between. This CDR3 is built from 14 residues. Germline-derived CDR1 and CDR2 are SGHRS and YFSETQ. CDR3 sequence: CASSFEPGGTEAFF. The CDR3 DNA sequence: TGCGCCAGCAGCTTCGAGCCCGGGGGCACTGAAGCTTTCTTT.

The chain employs TRBV12-3 or TRBV12-4 and TRBJ1-5; perhaps TRBD1 as D (5 bases). The CDR3 has 16 residues. Trimming removed 5 bases at V and 9 bases at J, with 23 bases between. This chain's CDR3 is CASSPSGGDPFWPQHF. The CDR3 region has the DNA TGTGCCAGCAGTCCTTCGGGAGGGGATCCCTTTTGGCCCCAGCATTTT.

This clonotype was found many times. The CDR3, as DNA: TGTGCCAGCAGTTCCGACAGGGGGGCGTCTGGGGCCAACGTCCTGACTTTC. Translating it yields CASSSDRGASGANVLTF. V is TRBV27 and J is TRBJ2-6; TRBD1 matches 9 bases. Germline V gives CDR1 MNHEY, CDR2 SMNVEV (reference sequence). The V segment lost 4 bases and the J segment 1 base; nucleotides outside the gene matches: 5. The CDR3 is made up of 17 amino acids.

This clonotype was recorded at least ten times. The gene calls are TRBV12-3 or TRBV12-4 and TRBJ2-5; no definite D call. The V end lost 2 bases, the J end lost 2 bases, and 3 bases lay between the germline ends. This CDR3 has 12 residues. CDR3 loop: CASSLSQETQYF. The DNA of the CDR3 is TGTGCCAGCAGTTTATCTCAAGAGACCCAGTACTTC.

This chain links TRBV28 with TRBJ2-4; possible D gene TRBD2, 5 bases. The CDR3 consists of 13 residues. V lost 3 bases and J lost 7, with 10 bases in between. Per germline, CDR1 MDHEN and CDR2 SYDVKM. In nucleotides, the CDR3 is TGTGCCAGCAGTTTCTTGACGGGGAACATTCAGTACTTC. As protein: CASSFLTGNIQYF.

This clonotype was counted at least ten times. The rearrangement links TRBV2 to TRBJ2-5; 9 nucleotides align to TRBD2. The CDR3 loop spans 14 amino acids. V dropped 5 bases and J dropped 5; count of bases not matched to a gene: 6. Germline V CDR1 and CDR2: SNHLY, FYNNEI. CDR3 in DNA: TGTGCCAGCAGTTTAGCGGGAGAGTTGGAGACCCAGTACTTC. As protein: CASSLAGELETQYF.

At least ten counts were recorded for this clonotype. This chain uses TRBV9 with TRBJ1-1, with 7 bases identical to TRBD1. The CDR3 extends over 15 amino acids. CDR1 SGDLS and CDR2 YYNGEE come from the germline V gene. The V and J ends lost 0 bases and 7 bases, in that order; junction bases with no gene match: 9. The CDR3 DNA sequence: TGTGCCAGCAGCGTAGAGGGAGGGGGCGCGGGTGAAGCTTTCTTT. As protein: CASSVEGGGAGEAFF.